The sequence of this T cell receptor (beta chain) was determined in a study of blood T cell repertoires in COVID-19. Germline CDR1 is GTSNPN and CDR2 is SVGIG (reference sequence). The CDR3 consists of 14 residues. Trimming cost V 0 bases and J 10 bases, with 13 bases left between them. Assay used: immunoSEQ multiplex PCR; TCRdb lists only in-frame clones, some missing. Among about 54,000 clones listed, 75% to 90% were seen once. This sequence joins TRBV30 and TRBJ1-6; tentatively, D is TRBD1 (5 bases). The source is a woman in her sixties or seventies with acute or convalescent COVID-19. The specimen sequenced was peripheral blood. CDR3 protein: CAWSVGQGRSPLHF. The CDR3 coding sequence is TGTGCCTGGAGTGTAGGGCAGGGTAGATCACCCCTCCACTTT.